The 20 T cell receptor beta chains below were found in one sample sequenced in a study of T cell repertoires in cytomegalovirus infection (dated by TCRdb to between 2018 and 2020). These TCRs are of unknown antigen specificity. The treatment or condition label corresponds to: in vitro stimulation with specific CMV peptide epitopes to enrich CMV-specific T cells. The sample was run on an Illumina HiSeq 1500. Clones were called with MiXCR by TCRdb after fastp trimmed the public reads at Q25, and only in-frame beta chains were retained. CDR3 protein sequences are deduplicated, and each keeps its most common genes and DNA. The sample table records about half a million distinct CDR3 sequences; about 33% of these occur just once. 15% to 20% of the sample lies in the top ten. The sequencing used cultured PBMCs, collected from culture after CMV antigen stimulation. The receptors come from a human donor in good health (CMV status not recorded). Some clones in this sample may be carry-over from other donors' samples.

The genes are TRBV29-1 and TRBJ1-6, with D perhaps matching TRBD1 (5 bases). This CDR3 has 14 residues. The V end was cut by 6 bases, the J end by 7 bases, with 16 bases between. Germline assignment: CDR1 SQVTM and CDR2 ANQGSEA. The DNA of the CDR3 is TGCAGCGTCGCCCACCGGGACGGAAATTCACCCCTCCACTTT. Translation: CSVAHRDGNSPLHF.

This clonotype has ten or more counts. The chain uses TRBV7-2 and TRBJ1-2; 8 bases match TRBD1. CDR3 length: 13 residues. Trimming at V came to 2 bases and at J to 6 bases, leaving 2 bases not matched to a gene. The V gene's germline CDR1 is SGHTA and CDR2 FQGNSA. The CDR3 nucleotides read TGTGCCAGCAGCTTACCGACAGGGGATGGCTACACCTTC. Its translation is CASSLPTGDGYTF.

CDR3 sequence (DNA): TGTGCCAGCAGCCCCCGGATCGACAGTCGGGACGAGCAGTACTTC. This encodes CASSPRIDSRDEQYF. The chain combines TRBV7-8 with TRBJ2-7; D might be TRBD1 (5 bases). Trimming removed 5 bases at V and 5 bases at J, with 19 bases between. This CDR3 spans 15 amino acids. The V gene's germline CDR1 is SGHVS and CDR2 FQNEAQ.

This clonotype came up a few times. Here the CDR3 reads CASSDGGGYNEQFF. In DNA, the CDR3 is TGTGCCAGCAGCGACGGAGGGGGTTACAATGAGCAGTTCTTC. The chain has TRBV5-5 and TRBJ2-1; D tentatively fits TRBD1 or TRBD2 (6 bases each). Trimming left V 4 bases short and J 4 bases short, with 12 bases between. Germline V gene data show CDR1 as SGHKS and CDR2 as YYEKEE (reference sequence). The CDR3 sequence is 14 residues long.

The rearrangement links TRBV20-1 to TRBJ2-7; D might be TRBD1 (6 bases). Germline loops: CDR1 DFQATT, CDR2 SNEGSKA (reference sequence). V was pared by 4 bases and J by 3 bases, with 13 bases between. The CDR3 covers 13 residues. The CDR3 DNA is TGCAGTGCTATCGCAGGGGCCGACTACGAGCAGTACTTC. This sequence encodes CSAIAGADYEQYF.

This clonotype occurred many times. The CDR3 DNA reads as TGTGCCAGCAGCCCTGAACTGGGCAACGGGGAGCTGTTTTTT. As protein: CASSPELGNGELFF. This chain connects TRBV7-8 to TRBJ2-2; D unclear. The CDR3 loop spans 14 amino acids. The germline V gene encodes CDR1 SGHVS and CDR2 FQNEAQ. Trimming pared 5 bases from V and 7 bases from J, leaving 14 bases between. The whole variable domain, filled in from reference TRBV7-8 and TRBJ2-2, reads GAGVSQSPRYKVAKRGQDVALRCDPISGHVSLFWYQQALGQGPEFLTYFQNEAQLDKSGLPSDRFFAERPEGSVSTLKIQRTQQEDSAVYLCASSPELGNGELFFGEGSRLTVL.

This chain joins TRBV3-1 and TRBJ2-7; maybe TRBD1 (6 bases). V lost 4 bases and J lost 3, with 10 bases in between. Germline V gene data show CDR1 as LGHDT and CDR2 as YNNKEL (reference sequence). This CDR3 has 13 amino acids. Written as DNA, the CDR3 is TGTGCCAGCAGCCGTCAACAGGGCTACGAGCAGTACTTC. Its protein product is CASSRQQGYEQYF.

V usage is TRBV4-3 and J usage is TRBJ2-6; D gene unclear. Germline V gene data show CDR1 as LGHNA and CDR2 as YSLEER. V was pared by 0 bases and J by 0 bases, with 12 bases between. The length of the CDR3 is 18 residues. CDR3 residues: CASSQDRQESSGANVLTF. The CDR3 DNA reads TGCGCCAGCAGCCAAGATCGGCAGGAGAGCTCTGGGGCCAACGTCCTGACTTTC.

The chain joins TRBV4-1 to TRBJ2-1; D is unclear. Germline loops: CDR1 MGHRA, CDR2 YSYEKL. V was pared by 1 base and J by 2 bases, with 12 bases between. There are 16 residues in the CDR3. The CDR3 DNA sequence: TGCGCCAGCAGCCAAGGTCCGGGCTCTGCCTACAATGAGCAGTTCTTC. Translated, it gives CASSQGPGSAYNEQFF.

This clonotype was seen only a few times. CDR3 residues: CASSPEAGAGYTF. In DNA form, the CDR3 reads TGTGCCAGCAGCCCGGAGGCGGGGGCGGGCTACACCTTC. V and J are TRBV7-6 and TRBJ1-2; D possibly corresponds to TRBD1 (6 bases). Germline V lookup: CDR1 SGHVS, CDR2 FNYEAQ. This CDR3 has 13 residues. V lost 5 bases and J lost 8, with 15 bases in between.

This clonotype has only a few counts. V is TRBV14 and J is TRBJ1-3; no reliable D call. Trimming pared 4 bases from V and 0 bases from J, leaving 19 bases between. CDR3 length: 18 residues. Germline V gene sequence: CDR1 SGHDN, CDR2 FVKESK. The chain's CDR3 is CASSPGLGKINSGNTIYF. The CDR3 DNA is TGTGCCAGCAGCCCCGGACTCGGAAAAATAAACTCTGGAAACACCATATATTTT.

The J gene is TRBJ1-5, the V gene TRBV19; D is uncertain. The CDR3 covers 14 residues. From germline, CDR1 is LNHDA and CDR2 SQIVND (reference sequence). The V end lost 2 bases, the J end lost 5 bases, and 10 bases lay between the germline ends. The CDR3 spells CASSISRVDQPQHF. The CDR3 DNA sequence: TGTGCCAGTAGTATATCGAGGGTTGATCAGCCCCAGCATTTT.

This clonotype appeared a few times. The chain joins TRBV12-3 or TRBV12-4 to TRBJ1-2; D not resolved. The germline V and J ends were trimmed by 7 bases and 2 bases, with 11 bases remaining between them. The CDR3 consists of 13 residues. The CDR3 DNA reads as TGTGCCAGCACCCTCCCGGGGAACTATGGCTACACCTTC. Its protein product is CASTLPGNYGYTF.

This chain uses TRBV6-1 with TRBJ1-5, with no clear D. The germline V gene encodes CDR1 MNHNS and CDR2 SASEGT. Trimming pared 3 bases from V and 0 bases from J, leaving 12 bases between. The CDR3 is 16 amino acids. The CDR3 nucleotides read TGTGCCAGCAGTGACCCCGGGGTGTTTAGCAATCAGCCCCAGCATTTT. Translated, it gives CASSDPGVFSNQPQHF.

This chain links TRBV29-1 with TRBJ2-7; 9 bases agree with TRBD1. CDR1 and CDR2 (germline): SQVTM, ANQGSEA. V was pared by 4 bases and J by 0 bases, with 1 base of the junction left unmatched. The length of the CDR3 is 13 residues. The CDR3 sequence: CSVATGGSYEQYF. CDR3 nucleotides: TGCAGCGTTGCGACAGGGGGCTCCTACGAGCAGTACTTC.

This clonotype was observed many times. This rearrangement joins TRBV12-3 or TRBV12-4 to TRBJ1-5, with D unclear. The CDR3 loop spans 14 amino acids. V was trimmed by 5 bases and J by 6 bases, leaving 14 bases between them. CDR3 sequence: CASSLEQGRQPQHF. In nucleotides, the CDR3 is TGTGCCAGCAGTCTGGAACAAGGTCGTCAGCCCCAGCATTTT.

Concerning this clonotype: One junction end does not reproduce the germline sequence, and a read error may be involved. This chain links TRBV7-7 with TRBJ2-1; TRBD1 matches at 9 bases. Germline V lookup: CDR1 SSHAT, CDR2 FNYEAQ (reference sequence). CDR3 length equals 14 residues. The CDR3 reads CASSEGQGHIEQFF. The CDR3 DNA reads TGTGCTAGCAGCGAGGGACAGGGTCACATTGAGCAGTTCTTC.

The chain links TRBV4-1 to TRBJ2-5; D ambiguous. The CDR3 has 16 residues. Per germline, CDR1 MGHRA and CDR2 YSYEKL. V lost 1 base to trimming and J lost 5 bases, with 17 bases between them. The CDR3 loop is CASSQVLGSDLETQYF. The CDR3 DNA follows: TGCGCCAGCAGCCAAGTTTTGGGGTCAGATTTGGAGACCCAGTACTTC.

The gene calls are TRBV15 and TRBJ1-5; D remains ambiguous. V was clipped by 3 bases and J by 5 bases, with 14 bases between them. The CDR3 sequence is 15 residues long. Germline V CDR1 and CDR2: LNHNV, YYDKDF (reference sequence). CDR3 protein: CATSSARGSYQPQHF. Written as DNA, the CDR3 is TGTGCCACCAGCAGCGCCAGAGGATCGTATCAGCCCCAGCATTTT. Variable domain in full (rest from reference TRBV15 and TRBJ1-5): DAMVIQNPRYQVTQFGKPVTLSCSQTLNHNVMYWYQQKSSQAPKLLFHYYDKDFNNEADTPDNFQSRRPNTSFCFLDIRSPGLGDTAMYLCATSSARGSYQPQHFGDGTRLSIL.

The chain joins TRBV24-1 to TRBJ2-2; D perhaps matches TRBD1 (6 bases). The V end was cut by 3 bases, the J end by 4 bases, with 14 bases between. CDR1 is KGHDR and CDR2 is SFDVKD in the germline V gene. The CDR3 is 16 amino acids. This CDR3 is CATSDPGQRATGELFF. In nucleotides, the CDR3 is TGTGCCACCAGTGATCCAGGACAGCGAGCCACCGGGGAGCTGTTTTTT.